Below are 30 T cell receptor beta chains sequenced from a single sample in a study of T cell responses to AZD1222 COVID-19 vaccine. Assay used: immunoSEQ multiplex PCR; TCRdb lists only in-frame clones, some missing. The repertoire consists of about 100,000 clones, with roughly 89% occurring once and the leading ten covering 3% to 3.5%. The input for sequencing was peripheral blood, taken on day 0 of AZD1222 vaccination. The receptors stem from an adult in good health.

The chain carries TRBV4-3 and TRBJ1-4; 8 bases line up with TRBD1. CDR1 and CDR2 (germline): LGHNA, YSLEER. The CDR3 is made up of 16 amino acids. V dropped 0 bases and J dropped 8; count of bases not matched to a gene: 8. CDR3 region: CASSQDQGAGWEKLFF. In nucleotides, the CDR3 is TGCGCCAGCAGCCAAGATCAGGGGGCCGGATGGGAAAAACTGTTTTTT.

V and J are TRBV5-1 and TRBJ2-3; D is unclear. Germline values: CDR1 SGHRS, CDR2 YFSETQ. V lost 4 bases, J lost 0 bases, and 3 bases lay in between. The CDR3 runs 12 residues. CDR3 amino acids: CASSASTDTQYF. As DNA, the CDR3 is TGCGCCAGCAGCGCTAGCACAGATACGCAGTATTTT.

With respect to this clone: Different DNA sequences within this sample yield the same CDR3. V gene TRBV3-1 (or the pseudogene TRBV3-2) combines with J gene TRBJ2-6; 12 positions match TRBD1. Germline lookup yields CDR1 LGHDT and CDR2 YNNKEL (reference sequence). V trimming: 1 base; J trimming: 3 bases; junction bases outside the gene matches: 7. The CDR3 consists of 19 residues. CDR3 coding DNA: TGTGCCAGCAGCCAAGCCCTGGGACAGGGGGCGGGTGGGGCCAACGTCCTGACTTTC. Its translation: CASSQALGQGAGGANVLTF.

This clone was observed once. This sequence joins TRBV7-8 and TRBJ1-1, with TRBD1 matching over 9 bases. Germline V gene data show CDR1 as SGHVS and CDR2 as FQNEAQ. V lost 3 bases to trimming and J lost 0 bases; unmatched junction nucleotides: 2. The CDR3 is made up of 15 amino acids. The DNA of the CDR3 is TGTGCCAGCAGCTTCGGACAGGGGATGAACACTGAAGCTTTCTTT. This encodes CASSFGQGMNTEAFF.

A word on this clone: Germline is not matched at one junction end, which may reflect a read error. Here the CDR3 reads CASSVDTALDF. CDR3 sequence (DNA): TGTGCCAGCAGCGTGGACACGGCCCTGGATTTT. This rearrangement joins TRBV7-9 to TRBJ2-3, with TRBD1 as a possible D gene (5 bases). Looked up from germline, CDR1 is SEHNR and CDR2 is FQNEAQ (reference sequence). The length of the CDR3 is 11 residues.

The V gene is TRBV5-4, the J gene TRBJ2-6; D not resolved. CDR3 length: 15 residues. Trimming took 3 bases from V and 0 from J, leaving 7 bases between them. Per germline, CDR1 SGHNT and CDR2 YYREEE (reference sequence). CDR3 coding DNA: TGTGCCAGCAGCTCGACACTCTCTGGGGCCAACGTCCTGACTTTC. Amino acids: CASSSTLSGANVLTF. Full variable domain (rest looked up from reference TRBV5-4 and TRBJ2-6): ETGVTQSPTHLIKTRGQQVTLRCSSQSGHNTVSWYQQALGQGPQFIFQYYREEENGRGNFPPRFSGLQFPNYSSELNVNALELDDSALYLCASSSTLSGANVLTFGAGSRLTVL.

The chain carries TRBV6-1 and TRBJ1-3; D gene ambiguous. The CDR3 contains 14 residues. The V gene lost 2 bases and the J gene lost 4 bases, with 9 bases spanning the gap. Germline assignment: CDR1 MNHNS and CDR2 SASEGT. As DNA, the CDR3 is TGTGCCAGCAGTGAATGGGCCCCGGGAAACACCATATATTTT. This sequence encodes CASSEWAPGNTIYF.

V gene TRBV6-2 or TRBV6-3 combines with J gene TRBJ1-6; D gene ambiguous. Germline CDR1 reads MNHEY; CDR2 reads SVGEGT. CDR3 length: 14 amino acids. V was trimmed by 3 bases and J by 10 bases, leaving 13 bases between them. CDR3 region: CASSYLGGASPLHF. As DNA, the CDR3 is TGTGCCAGCAGTTATTTGGGCGGCGCCTCACCCCTCCACTTT.

The J gene is TRBJ2-1, the V gene TRBV9; TRBD2 matches at 8 bases. CDR1 is SGDLS, CDR2 YYNGEE, per germline. The CDR3 runs to 16 residues. Germline trimming cut 1 base from V and 0 bases from J; bases unmatched to any gene: 3. In DNA, the CDR3 is TGTGCCAGCAGCGTAACAAGCGGGAGCTCCTACAATGAGCAGTTCTTC. Translated: CASSVTSGSSYNEQFF.

This chain joins TRBV18 and TRBJ1-1; D unresolved. This CDR3 comprises 12 residues. Per germline, CDR1 KGHSH and CDR2 LQKENI. V was clipped by 4 bases and J by 4 bases, with 7 bases between them. Written as DNA, the CDR3 is TGTGCCAGCTCACAGGGTAGCACTGAAGCTTTCTTT. The encoded protein is CASSQGSTEAFF.

This sequence joins TRBV7-2 and TRBJ1-3, with a tentative D call TRBD1 (6 bases). Trimming took 1 base from V and 0 from J, leaving 16 bases between them. This CDR3 region has 18 residues. Germline CDR1 reads SGHTA; CDR2 reads FQGNSA. As DNA, the CDR3 is TGTGCCAGCAGCTTAGGGGGGCAGGTTTTTCGCTCTGGAAACACCATATATTTT. This codes for CASSLGGQVFRSGNTIYF.

The chain uses TRBV11-2 and TRBJ1-5, with D tentatively TRBD1 (6 bases). Germline CDR1 SGHAT, CDR2 FQNNGV. V lost 8 bases to trimming and J lost 0 bases, with 14 bases between them. The CDR3 contains 15 residues. CDR3 DNA sequence: TGTGCCAGCCCAAAGACAGGAGATAGCAATCAGCCCCAGCATTTT. It yields the protein CASPKTGDSNQPQHF.

This chain links TRBV7-3 with TRBJ2-3; D possibly corresponds to TRBD1 (5 bases). V lost 5 bases to trimming and J lost 0 bases, with 18 bases between them. Germline loops: CDR1 SGHTA, CDR2 FQGTGA. This CDR3 comprises 17 residues. The CDR3: CASSPIPSGRSTDTQYF. CDR3 nucleotide sequence: TGTGCCAGCAGCCCTATTCCCTCAGGGCGCAGCACAGATACGCAGTATTTT.

Within the sample, this clone is medium-sized. The chain joins TRBV11-2 to TRBJ2-5; 12 nucleotides match TRBD2. V lost 6 bases, J lost 5 bases, and 4 bases stayed unmatched. Per germline, CDR1 SGHAT and CDR2 FQNNGV. This CDR3 contains 14 residues. The CDR3 here is CASSYGTSGETQYF. CDR3 in DNA: TGTGCCAGCAGTTACGGGACTAGCGGGGAGACCCAGTACTTC.

The V and J genes are TRBV9 and TRBJ2-5; D is unresolved. Germline assignment: CDR1 SGDLS and CDR2 YYNGEE. This CDR3 spans 14 amino acids. Trimming shortened V by 0 bases and J by 0 bases, and 6 bases separated the two germline ends. CDR3 coding DNA: TGTGCCAGCAGCGTAGCGGCAGACCAAGAGACCCAGTACTTC. It codes for CASSVAADQETQYF. Full variable domain (rest looked up from reference TRBV9 and TRBJ2-5): DSGVTQTPKHLITATGQRVTLRCSPRSGDLSVYWYQQSLDQGLQFLIQYYNGEERAKGNILERFSAQQFPDLHSELNLSSLELGDSALYFCASSVAADQETQYFGPGTRLLVL.

This clone was found once. The chain employs TRBV5-1 and TRBJ1-6, with 7 bases matching TRBD1. The CDR3 extends over 16 amino acids. J lost 9 bases, V lost 1 base, and 10 bases had no gene match. CDR1 is SGHRS, CDR2 YFSETQ, per germline. The CDR3 region is CASSLFFDQGGSPLHF. CDR3 DNA sequence: TGCGCCAGCAGCTTGTTCTTTGATCAGGGGGGTTCACCCCTCCACTTT.

This clone was seen only once. The chain recombines TRBV6-2 or TRBV6-3 with TRBJ2-1, with 9 bases that match TRBD1. The V and J ends lost 6 bases and 13 bases, in that order; junction bases with no gene match: 7. The CDR3 runs to 12 residues. Germline V gene sequence: CDR1 MNHEY, CDR2 SVGEGT. This chain's CDR3 is CASSTGGGSQFF. In DNA, the CDR3 is TGTGCCAGCAGCACAGGGGGCGGGTCACAGTTCTTC.

The rearrangement joins TRBV7-9 to TRBJ1-2, with D possibly being TRBD1 (6 bases). The CDR3 consists of 17 residues. Germline V gene sequence: CDR1 SEHNR, CDR2 FQNEAQ (reference sequence). V lost 4 bases, J lost 0 bases, and 18 bases lay in between. CDR3 region: CASSSLRQGPTNYGYTF. CDR3 sequence (DNA): TGTGCCAGCAGCTCCCTCAGGCAGGGGCCGACTAACTATGGCTACACCTTC.

The gene calls are TRBV7-3 and TRBJ1-2, with TRBD1 matching over 9 bases. V lost 2 bases to trimming and J lost 5 bases; unmatched junction nucleotides: 0. Germline CDR1 is SGHTA and CDR2 is FQGTGA. The CDR3 covers 13 residues. The CDR3 sequence is CASSLGQGYGYTF. Written as DNA, the CDR3 is TGTGCCAGCAGCTTAGGACAGGGGTATGGCTACACCTTC.

V and J are TRBV6-6 and TRBJ1-1; the D gene is possibly TRBD1 (6 bases). The germline V and J ends were trimmed by 0 bases and 4 bases, with 15 bases remaining between them. Germline CDR1 and CDR2: MNHNY and SVGAGI (reference sequence). The CDR3 totals 16 residues. CDR3 coding DNA: TGTGCCAGCAGTTACTCGAAGCGAGGGGGTAGCACTGAAGCTTTCTTT. Translation: CASSYSKRGGSTEAFF.

The DNA for the CDR3 is TGTGCCAGCAGCTTAGGTCGGGGGGCCAACGTCCTGACTTTC. It is translated as CASSLGRGANVLTF. This sequence joins TRBV7-8 and TRBJ2-6; no clear D gene. The CDR3 consists of 14 residues. CDR1 and CDR2 from the germline V gene are SGHVS and FQNEAQ. Trimming stripped 1 base from V and 4 bases from J, with 5 bases between.

This clone showed up just once. This sequence joins TRBV30 and TRBJ2-2, with 10 bases aligning to TRBD1. V lost 2 bases, J lost 4 bases, and 4 bases stayed unmatched. This CDR3 contains 15 residues. Per germline, CDR1 GTSNPN and CDR2 SVGIG (reference sequence). CDR3 protein: CAWSIGTGATGELFF. The CDR3 DNA reads as TGTGCCTGGAGTATAGGGACAGGGGCCACCGGGGAGCTGTTTTTT.

This clone was detected once. This rearrangement joins TRBV3-1 (or the pseudogene TRBV3-2) to TRBJ1-2, with 10 bases aligning to TRBD1. The CDR3 extends over 14 amino acids. CDR1 is LGHDT and CDR2 is YNNKEL in the germline V gene (reference sequence). Losses at the gene ends were 4 bases for V and 5 bases for J; bases not matched to a gene: 4. Here the CDR3 DNA reads TGTGCCAGCAGCCGGGACAGGGGAGGGTATGGCTACACCTTC. This encodes CASSRDRGGYGYTF.

This clone was seen a single time. The chain joins TRBV6-5 to TRBJ2-7; 7 bases line up with TRBD1. The CDR3 length is 15 residues. Germline assignment: CDR1 MNHEY and CDR2 SVGAGI. The V and J ends lost 5 bases and 6 bases, in that order; junction bases with no gene match: 13. The CDR3 here is CASSPRTGLRGEQYF. DNA for the CDR3: TGTGCCAGCAGTCCCAGGACAGGCCTGCGTGGCGAGCAGTACTTC.

V is TRBV11-2 and J is TRBJ1-1, with 7 bases aligning to TRBD1. The CDR3 is made up of 14 amino acids. After removal of 5 bases from V and 11 bases from J, the junction contained 14 bases not matched to a gene. The germline V gene has CDR1 SGHAT and CDR2 FQNNGV. Here the CDR3 reads CASSPDRDATGAFF. As DNA, the CDR3 is TGTGCCAGCAGCCCGGACCGGGACGCGACAGGGGCTTTCTTT.

V gene TRBV2 combines with J gene TRBJ1-5; the D is unclear. Trimming stripped 4 bases from V and 5 bases from J, with 6 bases between. The CDR3 loop spans 12 amino acids. Per the germline V gene, CDR1 is SNHLY and CDR2 is FYNNEI. CDR3 DNA: TGTGCCAGCAGTGTGCTTCATCAGCCCCAGCATTTT. Amino acid sequence: CASSVLHQPQHF.

The sample holds one count of this clone. This sequence joins TRBV5-1 and TRBJ1-4, with TRBD1 matching 7 bases. V gave up 4 bases and J gave up 8 bases; unmatched junction bases: 5. CDR3 length equals 13 residues. Germline-derived CDR1 and CDR2 are SGHRS and YFSETQ. The CDR3 loop reads CASSTRGAEKLFF. The CDR3 DNA follows: TGCGCCAGCAGCACCAGGGGGGCGGAAAAACTGTTTTTT.

The count of this clone is one. This rearrangement joins TRBV5-8 to TRBJ2-4; D not resolved. This CDR3 spans 14 amino acids. V shed 3 bases and J shed 2 bases, with 9 bases lying between them. Germline loops: CDR1 SGHTS, CDR2 YDEGEE. CDR3 sequence (DNA): TGTGCCAGCAGCTCCAGTCCCACCAAAAACATTCAGTACTTC. It specifies CASSSSPTKNIQYF.

This chain's CDR3 is CSVGDRANEKLFF. The CDR3 bases are TGCAGCGTTGGGGACAGGGCTAATGAAAAACTGTTTTTT. The chain couples TRBV29-1 to TRBJ1-4; 9 nucleotides match TRBD1. V shed 4 bases, J shed 3 bases, and the junction held 0 bases outside the gene matches. Germline V gene lookup returns CDR1 SQVTM and CDR2 ANQGSEA. The CDR3 extends over 13 amino acids.

This clone was seen a single time. The DNA for the CDR3 is TGTGCCAGCAGTTACGGTACAACCGACATCTATGGCTACACCTTC. Translated: CASSYGTTDIYGYTF. This sequence joins TRBV6-2 or TRBV6-3 and TRBJ1-2, with D hard to call. CDR1 is MNHEY, CDR2 SVGEGT, per germline. CDR3 length equals 15 residues. Trimming took 2 bases from V and 4 from J, leaving 14 bases between them.